The rows below give T cell receptor beta chains drawn from one sample of a study of shared clonotypes between healthy human individuals. Measured with immunoSEQ multiplex PCR; TCRdb has only the in-frame clones, and not every one. The sample yields around 2,000,000 clones, approximately 94% seen once. Sequenced material: naive CD8+ T cells from PBMCs. The source of these receptors is a man aged 18 to 35 in good health. Some clones in this sample may be carry-over from other donors' samples. CDR3s include the opening cysteine and the closing phenylalanine or tryptophan. The order of the fields is V gene, clone size, J gene, D gene, CDR3 protein, CDR3 DNA. The D gene is left open where the match is weak. Some rows have no size entry. The others give once, few or many, or a class for an expanded clone.

TRBV11-2	NA	TRBJ2-5	TRBD2	CASSLDPGLAGQETQYF	TGTGCCAGCAGCTTAGATCCGGGACTAGCGGGACAAGAGACCCAGTACTTC
TRBV10-3	NA	TRBJ2-2	NA	CAISDSGGYRTGELFF	TGTGCCATCAGTGATTCCGGGGGATATCGCACCGGGGAGCTGTTTTTT
TRBV2	NA	TRBJ2-3	NA	CASSLAVFADTQYF	TGTGCCAGCAGTTTAGCGGTGTTCGCAGATACGCAGTATTTT
TRBV11-2	few	TRBJ2-1	NA	CASSLAGNEQFF	TGTGCCAGCAGCTTGGCGGGGAATGAGCAGTTCTTC
TRBV7-9	NA	TRBJ2-1	TRBD2	CASRPISGRVYEQFF	TGTGCCAGCAGGCCGATTAGCGGGAGGGTCTATGAGCAGTTCTTC
TRBV6-1	NA	TRBJ1-3	NA	CASSDSGNTIYF	TGTGCCAGCAGTGATTCGGGAAACACCATATATTTT
TRBV13	NA	TRBJ2-5	TRBD2	CASSHRTSPQETQYF	TGTGCCAGCAGCCACCGGACTAGCCCCCAAGAGACCCAGTACTTC
TRBV7-6	NA	TRBJ2-7	NA	CASSLALGLLPYEQYF	TGTGCCAGCAGCTTAGCTCTCGGTCTCCTTCCCTACGAGCAGTACTTC
TRBV19	NA	TRBJ1-2	NA	CASSRPIRHYTF	TGTGCCAGTAGTCGGCCGATACGCCACTACACCTTC
TRBV5-1	NA	TRBJ2-5	NA	CASSYDSEETQYF	TGCGCCAGCAGCTACGACAGTGAAGAGACCCAGTACTTC
TRBV7-8	NA	TRBJ1-2	NA	CASSLEGPPANYGYTF	TGTGCCAGCAGCTTAGAAGGGCCTCCAGCTAACTATGGCTACACCTTC
TRBV27	NA	TRBJ2-7	TRBD2	CASSRTQTSGRLVYEQYF	TGTGCCAGCAGCCGAACCCAGACTAGCGGGAGGTTAGTCTACGAGCAGTACTTC
TRBV18	NA	TRBJ2-4	NA	CASSPGSRTGAKNIQYF	TGTGCCAGCTCACCAGGGTCTCGGACGGGTGCCAAAAACATTCAGTACTTC
TRBV29-1	NA	TRBJ1-3	NA	CSVEGPKSSGNTIYF	TGCAGCGTTGAGGGACCCAAGAGCTCTGGAAACACCATATATTTT
TRBV13	once	TRBJ2-5	NA	CASSLGASWEEQYF	TGTGCCAGCAGCTTAGGCGCTAGCTGGGAGGAGCAGTACTTC
TRBV7-6	NA	TRBJ1-2	NA	CASSLVKAGADYGYTF	TGTGCCAGCAGCTTAGTAAAGGCAGGGGCGGACTATGGCTACACCTTC
TRBV28	NA	TRBJ2-5	NA	CASSATGAGGETQYF	TGTGCCAGCAGTGCTACAGGGGCCGGGGGGGAGACCCAGTACTTC
TRBV18	NA	TRBJ1-1	NA	CASSSETDTEAFF	TGTGCCAGCTCATCTGAGACGGACACTGAAGCTTTCTTT
TRBV13	NA	TRBJ2-3	TRBD2	CASSPEGLAGGRDTQYF	TGTGCCAGCAGCCCGGAAGGGCTAGCGGGAGGTCGGGATACGCAGTATTTT
TRBV7-2	NA	TRBJ2-5	TRBD1	CASSLGTGDGETQYF	TGTGCCAGCAGTTTAGGGACAGGGGATGGAGAGACCCAGTACTTC
TRBV29-1	NA	TRBJ1-4	NA	CSVAGPLATNEKLFF	TGCAGCGTCGCGGGACCGCTTGCAACTAATGAAAAACTGTTTTTT
TRBV9	NA	TRBJ2-1	TRBD2	CASSVPSGTKQFF	TGTGCCAGCAGCGTACCTAGCGGAACTAAGCAGTTCTTC
TRBV7-8	NA	TRBJ2-3	TRBD2	CASSPRREGPIGADTQYF	TGTGCCAGCAGCCCCCGACGGGAGGGCCCGATAGGGGCAGATACGCAGTATTTT
TRBV5-1	NA	TRBJ2-2	NA	CASSLIGSGGELFF	TGCGCCAGCAGCTTAATAGGATCTGGCGGGGAGCTGTTTTTT
TRBV7-9	NA	TRBJ2-3	TRBD2	CASSWGLREGDTQYF	TGTGCCAGCAGCTGGGGACTAAGGGAGGGAGATACGCAGTATTTT
TRBV14	NA	TRBJ2-4	NA	CASSRGSGLPSWENIQYF	TGTGCCAGCAGCCGTGGGAGTGGGTTACCATCGTGGGAAAACATTCAGTACTTC